The sequence of this T cell receptor beta chain was determined in a study of T cells in Graves' hyperthyroidism and ophthalmopathy. General study results and limits: Among thyroid clonotypes expanded above 0.001, most also appeared in blood.

The V end lost 8 bases, the J end lost 5 bases, and 12 bases lay between the germline ends. CDR3 length: 12 residues. Germline V gives CDR1 SNHLY, CDR2 FYNNEI. This clonotype was counted at least ten times. Its antigen is as yet unknown. Amplification of TCR beta CDR3 regions used RNA as the template. First-round RT-PCR with HTBI primers amplified the TCR CDR3 region. One entry per CDR3 protein results from TCRdb running MiXCR on the multiplex PCR reads. Found here are roughly 660,000 distinct CDR3 sequences, approximately 15% of them singletons; the top ten hold roughly a sixth. Uncontrolled infections, other autoimmune diseases, pregnancy or lactation led to exclusion of patients. Diagnosing involved the use of clinical symptoms, serum thyroxine and TRAb, thyroid ultrasound and orbital computed tomography.

The chain couples TRBV2 to TRBJ2-5; D is possibly TRBD2 (6 bases). The sample taken for sequencing was blood. This clonotype was obtained from a man aged 50-59 years with Graves' hyperthyroidism. The chain's CDR3 is CASVLARETQYF. The CDR3 DNA reads as TGTGCCAGCGTCCTAGCGCGGGAGACCCAGTACTTC. The variable domain in full, completed from reference TRBV2 and TRBJ2-5, reads EPEVTQTPSHQVTQMGQEVILRCVPISNHLYFYWYRQILGQKVEFLVSFYNNEISEKSEIFDDQFSVERPDGSNFTLKIRSTKLEDSAMYFCASVLARETQYFGPGTRLLVL.